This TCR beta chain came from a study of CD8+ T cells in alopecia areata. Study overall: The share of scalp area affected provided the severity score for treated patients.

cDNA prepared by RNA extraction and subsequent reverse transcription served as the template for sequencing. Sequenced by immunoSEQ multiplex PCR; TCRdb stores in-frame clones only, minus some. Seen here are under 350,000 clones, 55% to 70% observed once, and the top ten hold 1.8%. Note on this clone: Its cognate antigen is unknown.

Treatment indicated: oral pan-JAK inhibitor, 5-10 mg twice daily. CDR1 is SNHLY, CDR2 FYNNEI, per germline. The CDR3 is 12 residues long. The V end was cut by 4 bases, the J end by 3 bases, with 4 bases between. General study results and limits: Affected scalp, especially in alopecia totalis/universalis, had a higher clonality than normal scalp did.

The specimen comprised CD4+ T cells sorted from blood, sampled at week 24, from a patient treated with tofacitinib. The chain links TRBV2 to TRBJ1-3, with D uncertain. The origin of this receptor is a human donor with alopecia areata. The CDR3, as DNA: TGTGCCAGCAGTGGCATTGGAAACACCATATATTTT. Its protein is CASSGIGNTIYF.